The sequence of this TCR beta chain was determined in a study of shared clonotypes between healthy human individuals. For the study at large: Each donor had three CD4 naive, three CD4 memory, two CD8 naive and one CD8 memory plate.

The ends lost 6 bases at V and 0 bases at J; junction bases unmatched: 13. The V gene's germline CDR1 is SQVTM and CDR2 ANQGSEA. The CDR3 sequence is 16 residues long. Free of recent acute infections or vaccinations, the donors were healthy HIV-negative adults. The donors were all Caucasian adults (living in Nashville, Tennessee). Data came from immunoSEQ multiplex PCR; TCRdb stores just in-frame clones and leaves some out. The sample lists about 1 million clones, under 80% occurring once. Sequencing was done on a sample of memory CD4+ T cells sorted from blood. Subset defined: CD45RA-negative fraction. The chain couples TRBV29-1 to TRBJ2-7, with TRBD1 matching over 8 bases. The sequence derives from a young man in good health. The CDR3 DNA reads TGCAGCGTCAAAACCGGGACAGGTCCTGGCTCCTACGAGCAGTACTTC. Its translation: CSVKTGTGPGSYEQYF.